The 30 T cell receptor beta chains below all came from one sample that was sequenced in a study of blood T cell repertoires in COVID-19. This table comes from immunoSEQ multiplex PCR, and its TCRdb copy is limited to in-frame clones, with some not included. The table shows 200,000 or so clones, with about four fifths occurring only once. The sequencing sample was made of PBMCs or T cells enriched from blood (not recorded which). These receptors all come from a man aged 35 to 55 who had recovered from COVID-19.

V usage is TRBV7-2 and J usage is TRBJ2-7, with 9 bases matching TRBD2. Per germline, CDR1 SGHTA and CDR2 FQGNSA. The CDR3 extends over 14 amino acids. Unmatched junction bases numbered 4, after V lost 5 bases and J lost 2 bases. The DNA for the CDR3 is TGTGCCAGCAGCCTGACTAGCGGACCCTACGAGCAGTACTTC. Its protein product is CASSLTSGPYEQYF.

This chain links TRBV9 with TRBJ2-2; tentatively, D is TRBD1 (5 bases). The CDR3 runs to 13 residues. Germline values: CDR1 SGDLS, CDR2 YYNGEE. V dropped 0 bases and J dropped 6 bases, with 6 bases sitting between them. The CDR3 reads CASSVAGSGELFF. In DNA, the CDR3 is TGTGCCAGCAGCGTAGCAGGGTCCGGGGAGCTGTTTTTT.

The J gene is TRBJ1-2, the V gene TRBV27; TRBD1 aligns across 7 bases. Germline assignment: CDR1 MNHEY and CDR2 SMNVEV (reference sequence). This CDR3 spans 13 amino acids. Trimming removed 3 bases from V and 4 bases from J; junction bases left unmatched: 2. The CDR3 sequence: CASSLTGFYGYTF. CDR3 bases: TGTGCCAGCAGTTTGACAGGGTTCTATGGCTACACCTTC.

The chain carries TRBV27 and TRBJ2-5; 11 positions match TRBD1. The CDR3 extends over 15 amino acids. V trimming: 6 bases; J trimming: 5 bases; junction bases outside the gene matches: 8. CDR1 MNHEY and CDR2 SMNVEV come from the germline V gene (reference sequence). CDR3 sequence: CASRAGTGGAETQYF. The DNA of the CDR3 is TGTGCCAGCAGAGCCGGGACAGGGGGTGCCGAGACCCAGTACTTC.

This chain links TRBV5-1 with TRBJ1-1; D gene uncertain. Germline CDR1 reads SGHRS; CDR2 reads YFSETQ. V was pared by 8 bases and J by 5 bases, with 16 bases between. CDR3 length: 13 residues. The CDR3 DNA reads TGCGCCAGTGGAGGAAATGCGGGGACTGAAGCTTTCTTT. This codes for CASGGNAGTEAFF.

The chain uses TRBV6-1 and TRBJ1-5; 9 bases are a match to TRBD1. CDR3 length: 18 amino acids. Losses at the gene ends were 4 bases for V and 1 base for J; bases not matched to a gene: 11. From germline, CDR1 is MNHNS and CDR2 SASEGT. The CDR3 bases are TGTGCCAGCAGTGCCCTAAAACAGGGGGCGAAGAGCAATCAGCCCCAGCATTTT. Translation gives CASSALKQGAKSNQPQHF.

The CDR3 loop is CASSSTGNQPQHF. In nucleotides, the CDR3 is TGTGCCAGCAGTTCCACAGGGAACCAGCCCCAGCATTTT. V and J are TRBV6-2 or TRBV6-3 and TRBJ1-5; possibly TRBD1 for D (6 bases). The length of the CDR3 is 13 residues. Germline assignment: CDR1 MNHEY and CDR2 SVGEGT. Trimming took 4 bases from V and 7 from J, leaving 11 bases between them.

This clone was observed a single time. The chain uses TRBV11-2 and TRBJ1-1; D is unclear. Germline CDR1 reads SGHAT; CDR2 reads FQNNGV. V was trimmed by 6 bases and J by 3 bases, leaving 14 bases between them. CDR3 length equals 14 residues. The CDR3: CASSWIRGDTEAFF. In nucleotides, the CDR3 is TGTGCCAGCAGTTGGATTCGTGGAGACACTGAAGCTTTCTTT.

The chain uses TRBV13 and TRBJ1-1; D unclear. This CDR3 spans 15 amino acids. Germline V CDR1 and CDR2: PRHDT, FYEKMQ (reference sequence). Trimming removed 4 bases at V and 4 bases at J, with 16 bases between. CDR3 sequence: CASSSTPGGLTEAFF. In DNA form, the CDR3 reads TGTGCCAGCAGCTCCACCCCTGGCGGGCTCACTGAAGCTTTCTTT.

The rearrangement uses TRBV4-2 and TRBJ2-2, with TRBD2 identical over 14 bases. Germline V gene sequence: CDR1 LGHNA, CDR2 YNFKEQ. The V gene end was trimmed by 2 bases and the J gene end by 4 bases; junction bases not matched to a gene: 3. This CDR3 is 17 amino acids long. Written as DNA, the CDR3 is TGTGCCAGCAGCCAACGACTAGCGGGGGGGCTCACCGGGGAGCTGTTTTTT. This encodes CASSQRLAGGLTGELFF.

This chain joins TRBV12-5 and TRBJ2-1; D uncertain. Germline values: CDR1 LGHNT, CDR2 FRNRAP. The CDR3 runs 12 residues. Trimming stripped 2 bases from V and 10 bases from J, with 9 bases between. CDR3 DNA: TGTGCTAGTGGTTTGACTCGCCGGGAGCAGTTCTTC. Translated: CASGLTRREQFF.

This sequence joins TRBV9 and TRBJ2-2; 10 bases are a match to TRBD1. The CDR3 consists of 17 residues. Germline values: CDR1 SGDLS, CDR2 YYNGEE. V lost 2 bases and J lost 0; bases outside the gene matches: 4. The chain's CDR3 is CASSVTGQGANTGELFF. The CDR3 nucleotides are TGTGCCAGCAGCGTGACCGGACAGGGGGCGAACACCGGGGAGCTGTTTTTT.

J is TRBJ2-7 and V is TRBV19; TRBD1 aligns across 11 bases. CDR1 is LNHDA and CDR2 is SQIVND in the germline V gene (reference sequence). V shed 3 bases and J 4 bases; nucleotides not matched to a gene: 2. The CDR3 has 14 amino acids. The CDR3 sequence: CASSMGQGDYEQYF. The CDR3, as DNA: TGTGCCAGTAGTATGGGACAGGGGGATTACGAGCAGTACTTC.

The CDR3 nucleotides read TGTGCCAGCAGCTTAGGAGCCAATTCACCCCTCCACTTT. As protein: CASSLGANSPLHF. The chain links TRBV7-9 to TRBJ1-6; D remains unclear. CDR1 and CDR2 from the germline V gene are SEHNR and FQNEAQ (reference sequence). Trimming removed 1 base at V and 7 bases at J, with 5 bases between. CDR3 length equals 13 residues.

The rearrangement links TRBV5-1 to TRBJ2-5, with 9 positions matching TRBD2. CDR1 and CDR2 from the germline V gene are SGHRS and YFSETQ. After removal of 7 bases from V and 4 bases from J, the junction contained 8 bases not matched to a gene. CDR3 size: 14 residues. CDR3 amino acids: CASDAGTSRETQYF. DNA of the CDR3: TGCGCCAGCGATGCGGGGACTAGCAGAGAGACCCAGTACTTC.

In this sample, this clone turned up once. This chain's CDR3 is CASSEIGLGASNTGELFF. The CDR3 DNA reads as TGTGCCAGCAGTGAAATCGGTCTGGGGGCCTCGAACACCGGGGAGCTGTTTTTT. The chain recombines TRBV2 with TRBJ2-2, with a tentative D call TRBD1 (6 bases). CDR3 length: 18 amino acids. Germline CDR1 and CDR2: SNHLY and FYNNEI. The ends were cut back, 2 bases at V and 0 bases at J, with 16 bases in the middle.

The V and J genes are TRBV2 and TRBJ2-7; weak D call: TRBD1 (5 bases). Germline V lookup: CDR1 SNHLY, CDR2 FYNNEI. CDR3 length equals 11 residues. Trimming removed 5 bases at V and 12 bases at J, with 14 bases between. CDR3 nucleotides: TGTGCCAGCAGTCTGACAGTTCGAAGGTACTTC. It specifies CASSLTVRRYF. Complete variable domain (other parts from reference TRBV2 and TRBJ2-7): EPEVTQTPSHQVTQMGQEVILRCVPISNHLYFYWYRQILGQKVEFLVSFYNNEISEKSEIFDDQFSVERPDGSNFTLKIRSTKLEDSAMYFCASSLTVRRYFGPGTRLTVT.

The chain combines TRBV6-1 with TRBJ1-6, with D unresolved. Trimming left V 2 bases short and J 6 bases short, with 14 bases between. Germline V lookup: CDR1 MNHNS, CDR2 SASEGT. There are 16 residues in the CDR3. In DNA form, the CDR3 reads TGTGCCAGCAGTGAATACGGGGTACCCTCTAATTCACCCCTCCACTTT. As protein: CASSEYGVPSNSPLHF.

This clone was counted only a few times. The genes are TRBV27 and TRBJ1-1, with 9 bases matching TRBD1. The V gene's germline CDR1 is MNHEY and CDR2 SMNVEV (reference sequence). The CDR3 spans 14 residues. Germline trimming cut 8 bases from V and 5 bases from J; bases unmatched to any gene: 9. For the CDR3, the DNA is TGTGCCAGCGGGTTACTACAGGGGGCTACTGAAGCTTTCTTT. Its protein product is CASGLLQGATEAFF.

This chain uses TRBV7-9 with TRBJ1-1; 9 nucleotides agree with TRBD1. The V and J ends lost 0 bases and 6 bases, in that order; junction bases with no gene match: 5. CDR1 and CDR2 from the germline V gene are SEHNR and FQNEAQ (reference sequence). This CDR3 spans 15 amino acids. The DNA of the CDR3 is TGTGCCAGCAGCTTAGCTTGGGGACAGGGCGCTGAAGCTTTCTTT. This codes for CASSLAWGQGAEAFF.

The chain links TRBV5-8 to TRBJ2-7; tentatively, D is TRBD2 (5 bases). V lost 3 bases, J lost 5 bases, and 12 bases lay in between. This CDR3 contains 13 residues. Germline V CDR1 and CDR2: SGHTS, YDEGEE. The CDR3 DNA sequence: TGTGCCAGCAGCTCCGGACCGCGGGACGAGCAGTACTTC. Translation gives CASSSGPRDEQYF.

This chain connects TRBV3-1 (or the pseudogene TRBV3-2) to TRBJ1-1; possibly TRBD1 for D (6 bases). The V gene's germline CDR1 is LGHDT and CDR2 YNNKEL (reference sequence). Between the trimmed V and J ends, which lost 4 bases and 5 bases, there was a span of 17 bases. The CDR3 spans 15 residues. CDR3 bases: TGTGCCAGCAGCCCCCCTGGGGGGGCGCGGACTGAAGCTTTCTTT. This gives the protein CASSPPGGARTEAFF.

The chain joins TRBV7-9 to TRBJ1-4; D is undetermined. V dropped 3 bases and J dropped 0 bases, with 8 bases sitting between them. Germline V lookup: CDR1 SEHNR, CDR2 FQNEAQ (reference sequence). The CDR3 loop spans 15 amino acids. In DNA form, the CDR3 reads TGTGCCAGCAGCTTTCCCCAGACAACTAATGAAAAACTGTTTTTT. It encodes CASSFPQTTNEKLFF.

The chain is built from TRBV5-6 and TRBJ2-1, with D perhaps matching TRBD2 (6 bases). The germline gives CDR1 SGHDT, CDR2 YYEEEE. The CDR3 runs to 17 residues. V was shortened by 1 base and J by 4 bases, with 18 bases between the two germline ends. CDR3 amino acids: CASSLSGTVFSYNEQFF. The CDR3 coding sequence is TGTGCCAGCAGCTTGTCAGGGACTGTCTTCTCGTACAATGAGCAGTTCTTC.

This chain joins TRBV28 and TRBJ1-1; D gene ambiguous. CDR1 is MDHEN, CDR2 SYDVKM, per germline. The V gene lost 6 bases and the J gene lost 5 bases, with 10 bases spanning the gap. The CDR3 sequence is 12 residues long. The CDR3 coding sequence is TGTGCCAGCAGCATTTCGCGTACTGAAGCTTTCTTT. The encoded protein is CASSISRTEAFF.

This clone was counted a few times. The chain uses TRBV30 and TRBJ1-2, with D unresolved. Trimming stripped 0 bases from V and 6 bases from J, with 11 bases between. CDR1 is GTSNPN, CDR2 SVGIG, per germline (reference sequence). The length of the CDR3 is 13 residues. Written as DNA, the CDR3 is TGTGCCTGGAGTGTGGCGGCTGTGGATGGCTACACCTTC. Protein product: CAWSVAAVDGYTF.

This chain joins TRBV27 and TRBJ1-1; 10 bases are shared with TRBD1. In germline, CDR1 is MNHEY, CDR2 SMNVEV (reference sequence). V was pared by 3 bases and J by 5 bases, with 6 bases of the junction left unmatched. CDR3 size: 15 residues. CDR3 protein: CASSFHDRGRTEAFF. In DNA form, the CDR3 reads TGTGCCAGCAGTTTCCATGACAGGGGGCGGACTGAAGCTTTCTTT.

This chain joins TRBV29-1 and TRBJ2-2; unclear D gene. Trimming removed 6 bases from V and 6 bases from J, with 8 bases in between. Germline V gives CDR1 SQVTM, CDR2 ANQGSEA. CDR3 length equals 11 residues. The CDR3 loop is CSVREAGELFF. In DNA form, the CDR3 reads TGCAGCGTGAGAGAGGCCGGGGAGCTGTTTTTT.

Only a few counts were recorded for this clone. The rearrangement joins TRBV25-1 to TRBJ1-5, with a possible D match to TRBD1 (5 bases). This CDR3 comprises 15 residues. Deletions cut 6 bases from V and 3 bases from J, with 15 bases between. CDR1 is MGHDK, CDR2 SYGVNS, per germline. The CDR3 protein is CASRSGQGYNQPQHF. DNA for the CDR3: TGTGCCAGCAGATCTGGCCAGGGATACAATCAGCCCCAGCATTTT.

This chain joins TRBV10-3 and TRBJ1-2, with 8 positions matching TRBD1. With 5 bases clipped from V and 4 bases from J, the junction kept 6 bases outside the gene matches. Germline values: CDR1 ENHRY, CDR2 SYGVKD. This CDR3 is 14 amino acids long. CDR3 sequence: CAISSGGAVYGYTF. CDR3 coding DNA: TGTGCCATCAGTTCAGGGGGCGCAGTCTATGGCTACACCTTC.